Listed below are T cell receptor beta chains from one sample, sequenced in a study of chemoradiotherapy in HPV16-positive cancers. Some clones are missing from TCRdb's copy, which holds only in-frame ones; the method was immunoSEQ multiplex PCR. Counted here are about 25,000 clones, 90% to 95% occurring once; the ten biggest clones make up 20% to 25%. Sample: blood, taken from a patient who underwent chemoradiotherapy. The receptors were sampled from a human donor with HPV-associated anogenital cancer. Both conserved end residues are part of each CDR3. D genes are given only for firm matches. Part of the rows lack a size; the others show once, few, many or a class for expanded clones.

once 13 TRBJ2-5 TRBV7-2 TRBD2 TGTGCCAGCAGGCTCGGCGGGGGTGAGACCCAGTACTTC CASRLGGGETQYF
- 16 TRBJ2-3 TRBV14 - TGTGCCAGCAGCCCAGGGCGTGACAACTGGTGGGATACGCAGTATTTT CASSPGRDNWWDTQYF
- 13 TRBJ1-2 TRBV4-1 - TGCGCCAGCAGTCATGGACTTCGGGGAGGCTACACCTTC CASSHGLRGGYTF
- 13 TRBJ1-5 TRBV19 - TGTGCCAGTAGTATAGGGGTCGAGCAGCCCCAGCATTTT CASSIGVEQPQHF
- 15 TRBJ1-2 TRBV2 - TGTGCCAGCAGCGACGGACAGATTGAGTCAGATGGCTACACCTTC CASSDGQIESDGYTF
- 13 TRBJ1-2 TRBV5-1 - TGCGCCAGCAGCTTAGCTGGGTCCTATGGCTACACCTTC CASSLAGSYGYTF
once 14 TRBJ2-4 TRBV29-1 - TGCAGCGTTCGGACCAAACTAGCCAAAAACATTCAGTACTTC CSVRTKLAKNIQYF
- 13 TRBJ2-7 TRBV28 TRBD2 TGTGCCTCAGGCGGGGGGGTATCCTACGAGCAGTACTTC CASGGGVSYEQYF
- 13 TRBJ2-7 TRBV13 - TGTGCCAGCAGCTTAAACAGGTGGGCCGAGCAGTACTTC CASSLNRWAEQYF
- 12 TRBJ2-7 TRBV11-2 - TGTGCCAGCAGCTTAGGTACGAACGAGCAGTACTTC CASSLGTNEQYF
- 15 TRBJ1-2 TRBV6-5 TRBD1 TGTGCCAGCAATAGAGCACAGGGGAGTCAGTCCGGCTACACCTTC CASNRAQGSQSGYTF
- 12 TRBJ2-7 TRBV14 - TGTGCCAGCAGCCAAGTCATCTACGAGCAGTACTTC CASSQVIYEQYF
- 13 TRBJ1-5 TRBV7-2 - TGTGCCAGCAGCTTTTATAGCAATCAGCCCCAGCATTTT CASSFYSNQPQHF
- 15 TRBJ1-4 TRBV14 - TGTGCCAGCAGCCAAGGGGAGAGGGTAGGTGAAAAACTGTTTTTT CASSQGERVGEKLFF
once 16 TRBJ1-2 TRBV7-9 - TGTGCCAGCAGCCACTCGACCGCGTCCACTAACTATGGCTACACCTTC CASSHSTASTNYGYTF
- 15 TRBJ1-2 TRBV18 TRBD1 TGTGCCAGCTCACCACCTTGGGACAGGGGGCTTGGCTACACCTTC CASSPPWDRGLGYTF
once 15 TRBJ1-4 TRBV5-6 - TGTGCCAGCAGCTTGGCTTCCGCAACTAATGAAAAACTGTTTTTT CASSLASATNEKLFF
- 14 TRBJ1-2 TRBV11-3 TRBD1 TGTGCCAGCAGCTTACGGGACAGGGGGAATGGCTACACCTTC CASSLRDRGNGYTF
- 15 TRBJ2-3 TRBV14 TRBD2 TGTGCCAGCAGAAGACTAGCGGAGTCCGCCGATACGCAGTATTTT CASRRLAESADTQYF
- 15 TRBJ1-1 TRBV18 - TGTGCCAGCGCGGACAGTGAGGGCCTCGACACTGAAGCTTTCTTT CASADSEGLDTEAFF
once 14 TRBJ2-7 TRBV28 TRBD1 TGTGCCAGCAGTTCAGGACAGGCAAAGGGCGAGCAGTACTTC CASSSGQAKGEQYF
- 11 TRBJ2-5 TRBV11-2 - TGTGCCAGCAGCTTTTTAGAGACCCAGTACTTC CASSFLETQYF
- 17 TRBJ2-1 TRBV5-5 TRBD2 TGTGCCAGCAGCATCGGGACTAGCGGCAGCTCCTACAATGAGCAGTTCTTC CASSIGTSGSSYNEQFF
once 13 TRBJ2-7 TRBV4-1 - TGCGCCAGCAGCCAGGGCAGGTCCTACGAGCAGTACTTC CASSQGRSYEQYF
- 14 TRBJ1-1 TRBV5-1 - TGCGCCAGCAGCTCTGGAGGGGGTGTTACTGAAGCTTTCTTT CASSSGGGVTEAFF
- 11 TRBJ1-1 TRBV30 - TGTGCCTGGGGCAGTTACACTGAAGCTTTCTTT CAWGSYTEAFF
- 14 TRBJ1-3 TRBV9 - TGTGCCAGCAGCGTAGGTACGGGCGTCGACACCATATATTTT CASSVGTGVDTIYF
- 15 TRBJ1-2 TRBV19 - TGTGCCAGTAGTATTGGGGCAGGATCCTATTATGGCTACACCTTC CASSIGAGSYYGYTF
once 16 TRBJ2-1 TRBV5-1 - TGCGCCAGCAGCTTGGCGAGCGCAGACTTTTACAATGAGCAGTTCTTC CASSLASADFYNEQFF
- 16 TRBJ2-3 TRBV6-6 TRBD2 TGTGCCAGCAGACCGGTGACTAGCGGGAGAACAGATACGCAGTATTTT CASRPVTSGRTDTQYF
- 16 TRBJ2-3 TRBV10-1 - TGCGCCAGCAGTAATAGGGGCTACCCGGTCCCAGATACGCAGTATTTT CASSNRGYPVPDTQYF
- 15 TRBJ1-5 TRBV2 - TGTGCCAGCAACGAGAAGGGGAGTTGGGGTCAGCCCCAGCATTTT CASNEKGSWGQPQHF
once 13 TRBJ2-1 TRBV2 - TGTGCCAGCAGCCGGGACCGCGAAACCGAGCAGTTCTTC CASSRDRETEQFF
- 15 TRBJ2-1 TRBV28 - TGTGCCAGCAGTTTAGCGGGGTCCGCCTACAATGAGCAGTTCTTC CASSLAGSAYNEQFF
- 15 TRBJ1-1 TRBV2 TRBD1 TGTGCCAGCAGTCGAACAGGACAGGGTAGCACTGAAGCTTTCTTT CASSRTGQGSTEAFF
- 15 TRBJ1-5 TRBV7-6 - TGTGCCAGCAGCTTAGGACTTCACGGGGGGCAGCCCCAGCATTTT CASSLGLHGGQPQHF
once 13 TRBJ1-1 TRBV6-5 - TGTGCCAGCAGTTACCGGACTTACACTGAAGCTTTCTTT CASSYRTYTEAFF
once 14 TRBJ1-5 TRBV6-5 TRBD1 TGTGCCAGCAGTTACCGACAGGGGCTAGGGCCCCAGCATTTT CASSYRQGLGPQHF
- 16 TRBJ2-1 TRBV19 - TGTGCCAGTAGTCCCCCTACCGGGAACTCCTACAATGAGCAGTTCTTC CASSPPTGNSYNEQFF
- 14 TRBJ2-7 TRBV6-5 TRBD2 TGTGCCAGCAGTACCGGGACTAGCGATTACGAGCAGTACTTC CASSTGTSDYEQYF